Below, 7 T cell receptor beta chains from the same sample are listed, as sequenced in a study of monozygotic twins with inflammatory bowel disease. From its re-call of the 5' RACE reads, TCRdb lists each CDR3 protein once, without DNA. The listing contains approximately 300,000 distinct CDR3 sequences. The sequenced sample was blood. These receptors came from a human donor with ulcerative colitis or Crohn's disease, or a healthy co-twin of an affected twin (not recorded which).

The J gene is TRBJ2-2, the V gene TRBV10-3; TCRdb picks TRBD2, but there is no DNA to check that call. This CDR3 comprises 19 residues. CDR1 ENHRY and CDR2 SYGVKD come from the germline V gene. CDR3: CAISGSLGSGGANTGELFF.

The chain is built from TRBV9 and TRBJ1-6; lacking DNA, the TRBD1 call made by TCRdb goes unchecked. Germline CDR1 SGDLS, CDR2 YYNGEE. This CDR3 is built from 15 residues. CDR3: CASSVGTTPGSPLHF.

This rearrangement joins TRBV28 to TRBJ2-3; TCRdb's D call of TRBD2 is untestable without DNA. Germline lookup yields CDR1 MDHEN and CDR2 SYDVKM. The CDR3 consists of 18 residues. The CDR3: CASSFPAGGPVGTDTQYF.

The rearrangement uses TRBV27 and TRBJ2-2; the D gene TCRdb calls, TRBD1, cannot be checked with no DNA. Germline V gene sequence: CDR1 MNHEY, CDR2 SMNVEV (reference sequence). The CDR3 is 16 residues long. CDR3 sequence reads: CASRLTGVMNTGELFF.

J is TRBJ1-6 and V is TRBV6-5. CDR1 is MNHEY and CDR2 is SVGAGI in the germline V gene. CDR3 length: 16 residues. The CDR3 loop reads CASSYSRVQYNSPLHF.

The chain is built from TRBV10-3 and TRBJ2-4; without DNA, the TCRdb call of TRBD1 cannot be checked. CDR3 size: 13 residues. The germline gives CDR1 ENHRY, CDR2 SYGVKD. Here the CDR3 reads CAIGSGVRDIQYF.

The V and J genes are TRBV12-3 or TRBV12-4 and TRBJ2-4; there is no DNA to check the TCRdb D call of TRBD1. The CDR3 is made up of 15 amino acids. The CDR3 sequence: CASTTPRDRLNIQYF.